Each of the 27 T cell receptor beta chains below was sequenced from the same sample in a study of cytomegalovirus exposure and HLA in healthy donors. Clones were sequenced by immunoSEQ multiplex PCR, and TCRdb holds only the in-frame ones, with some missing. The sample contains 97,000 or so clones, less than 95% of which appear only once. The material sequenced was PBMCs. The receptors come from a woman between 18 and 29 years old in good health and CMV-seronegative.

This chain uses TRBV11-2 with TRBJ2-5, with 7 positions matching TRBD1. Per germline, CDR1 SGHAT and CDR2 FQNNGV. J was trimmed by 5 bases and V by 0 bases; bases with no gene match: 0. This CDR3 contains 13 residues. CDR3 in amino acids: CASSLEDRETQYF. CDR3 sequence (DNA): TGTGCCAGCAGCTTAGAGGACAGGGAGACCCAGTACTTC.

This chain uses TRBV14 with TRBJ2-5; TRBD2 agrees at 14 bases. There are 17 residues in the CDR3. The germline V gene encodes CDR1 SGHDN and CDR2 FVKESK. J was trimmed by 4 bases and V by 4 bases; bases with no gene match: 8. The DNA of the CDR3 is TGTGCCAGCAGCCCGGGACTAGCGGGAGTAAAGGGAGAGACCCAGTACTTC. Amino acid sequence: CASSPGLAGVKGETQYF. Based on the CDR3 plus reference TRBV14 and TRBJ2-5, the full variable domain is EAGVTQFPSHSVIEKGQTVTLRCDPISGHDNLYWYRRVMGKEIKFLLHFVKESKQDESGMPNNRFLAERTGGTYSTLKVQPAELEDSGVYFCASSPGLAGVKGETQYFGPGTRLLVL.

CDR3 protein: CASSVGTTTTNEKLFF. CDR3 bases: TGTGCCAGCAGTGTAGGGACAACCACAACTAATGAAAAACTGTTTTTT. The chain couples TRBV6-1 to TRBJ1-4; TRBD1 might be the D (6 bases). The CDR3 sequence is 16 residues long. V lost 4 bases, J lost 0 bases, and 12 bases lay in between. The germline V gene encodes CDR1 MNHNS and CDR2 SASEGT.

The chain links TRBV21-1 to TRBJ1-4. TRBV21-1 is recorded as a pseudogene. CDR3 length equals 15 residues. In DNA, the CDR3 is TGTGCCAGCAGCAAAAGAAGAGCACCGAATGAAAAACTGTTTTTT. It specifies CASSKRRAPNEKLFF.

The chain couples TRBV4-1 to TRBJ2-7, with TRBD1 matching 9 bases. The CDR3 covers 15 residues. In germline, CDR1 is MGHRA, CDR2 YSYEKL. J lost 6 bases, V lost 1 base, and 7 bases had no gene match. The DNA of the CDR3 is TGCGCCAGCAGCCAAGTAGGGGACAGGGTTGGCGAGCAGTACTTC. Its translation: CASSQVGDRVGEQYF.

The gene calls are TRBV7-2 and TRBJ2-3; 13 nucleotides line up with TRBD2. V lost 6 bases and J lost 5; bases outside the gene matches: 11. Germline V lookup: CDR1 SGHTA, CDR2 FQGNSA. The CDR3 totals 17 residues. This chain's CDR3 is CASRRTGTSGAGDTQYF. Here the CDR3 DNA reads TGTGCCAGCAGGCGGACCGGGACTAGCGGGGCTGGAGATACGCAGTATTTT.

The J gene is TRBJ2-2, the V gene TRBV4-1; weak D call: TRBD2 (5 bases). Germline V gives CDR1 MGHRA, CDR2 YSYEKL. The CDR3 extends over 16 amino acids. V lost 1 base and J lost 0, with 9 bases in between. The CDR3 loop is CASSQGQAANTGELFF. In DNA, the CDR3 is TGCGCCAGCAGCCAAGGTCAAGCGGCGAACACCGGGGAGCTGTTTTTT.

The chain joins TRBV9 to TRBJ2-5; 9 nucleotides line up with TRBD1. The CDR3 runs 15 residues. Unmatched junction bases numbered 9, after V lost 5 bases and J lost 4 bases. Germline lookup yields CDR1 SGDLS and CDR2 YYNGEE. CDR3 sequence reads: CASSWTGDQAETQYF. In nucleotides, the CDR3 is TGTGCCAGCAGTTGGACAGGGGATCAGGCAGAGACCCAGTACTTC. The whole variable domain, remainder taken from reference TRBV9 and TRBJ2-5, is DSGVTQTPKHLITATGQRVTLRCSPRSGDLSVYWYQQSLDQGLQFLIQYYNGEERAKGNILERFSAQQFPDLHSELNLSSLELGDSALYFCASSWTGDQAETQYFGPGTRLLVL.

The rearrangement uses TRBV7-9 and TRBJ1-2; no reliable D call. Germline V gives CDR1 SEHNR, CDR2 FQNEAQ (reference sequence). V lost 3 bases and J lost 3, with 11 bases in between. The CDR3 totals 14 residues. The chain's CDR3 is CASSFSREDYGYTF. The CDR3 DNA reads TGTGCCAGCAGCTTTAGTCGGGAAGACTATGGCTACACCTTC.

The V gene is TRBV2, the J gene TRBJ1-2; D not resolved. CDR3 length equals 13 residues. V was cut by 4 bases and J by 6 bases, with 12 bases left in between. Germline V gene sequence: CDR1 SNHLY, CDR2 FYNNEI. CDR3 sequence (DNA): TGTGCCAGCAGTGTTGGCAGGAGGGATGGCTACACCTTC. Its translation: CASSVGRRDGYTF.

The J gene is TRBJ1-5, the V gene TRBV6-1; D is possibly TRBD1 (6 bases). V lost 4 bases and J lost 3, with 10 bases in between. The CDR3 is 14 residues long. Germline V gives CDR1 MNHNS, CDR2 SASEGT. The CDR3 loop is CASSVGQNNQPQHF. In DNA form, the CDR3 reads TGTGCCAGCAGTGTAGGACAGAACAATCAGCCCCAGCATTTT.

This clone was found once. This sequence joins TRBV11-3 and TRBJ1-3; 7 bases are a match to TRBD1. Germline V CDR1 and CDR2: SGHNT, YENEEA. This CDR3 has 16 amino acids. V was pared by 5 bases and J by 0 bases, with 7 bases of the junction left unmatched. CDR3 residues: CASSTGQVVSGNTIYF. CDR3 nucleotides: TGTGCCAGCAGCACTGGACAGGTTGTCTCTGGAAACACCATATATTTT.

This chain joins TRBV18 and TRBJ1-1; a possible D gene is TRBD1 (5 bases). Trimming took off 7 bases at V and 0 bases at J, with 12 bases between the two ends. Germline CDR1 and CDR2: KGHSH and LQKENI. The CDR3 is made up of 14 amino acids. The CDR3 is CASWQGGVNTEAFF. CDR3 coding DNA: TGTGCCAGCTGGCAGGGAGGTGTGAACACTGAAGCTTTCTTT.

The rearrangement uses TRBV7-8 and TRBJ2-4; 10 bases align to TRBD1. V trimming: 1 base; J trimming: 15 bases; junction bases outside the gene matches: 12. This CDR3 has 15 residues. Germline V CDR1 and CDR2: SGHVS, FQNEAQ. CDR3 in amino acids: CASSLGSPGQGRWYF. The CDR3 region has the DNA TGTGCCAGCAGCTTAGGGTCTCCGGGACAGGGGAGGTGGTACTTC. The variable domain in full, with the rest retrieved from reference TRBV7-8 and TRBJ2-4, is GAGVSQSPRYKVAKRGQDVALRCDPISGHVSLFWYQQALGQGPEFLTYFQNEAQLDKSGLPSDRFFAERPEGSVSTLKIQRTQQEDSAVYLCASSLGSPGQGRWYFGAGTRLSVL.

This clone was counted a single time. The CDR3 coding sequence is TGCGCCAGCAGCTTGCGGTCGAACACCGGGGAGCTGTTTTTT. It translates to CASSLRSNTGELFF. This chain links TRBV5-1 with TRBJ2-2; unclear D gene. The CDR3 has 14 residues. Trimming shortened V by 1 base and J by 0 bases, and 4 bases separated the two germline ends. Germline assignment: CDR1 SGHRS and CDR2 YFSETQ.

J is TRBJ1-1 and V is TRBV2; D possibly corresponds to TRBD1 (5 bases). CDR1 is SNHLY, CDR2 FYNNEI, per germline. The CDR3 spans 16 residues. The germline V and J ends were trimmed by 1 base and 0 bases, with 12 bases remaining between them. In nucleotides, the CDR3 is TGTGCCAGCAGTGAAGGGTCAGGGTGGATGAACACTGAAGCTTTCTTT. This encodes CASSEGSGWMNTEAFF.

The chain employs TRBV2 and TRBJ1-5; 8 bases fit TRBD1. Germline V gene sequence: CDR1 SNHLY, CDR2 FYNNEI. The CDR3 totals 17 residues. The V gene end was trimmed by 4 bases and the J gene end by 3 bases; junction bases not matched to a gene: 11. CDR3 residues: CASSVDLGTGLNQPQHF. The CDR3 region has the DNA TGTGCCAGCAGTGTAGACCTCGGGACAGGCCTCAATCAGCCCCAGCATTTT.

The table lists this clone with a count of one. This rearrangement joins TRBV6-5 to TRBJ1-2; D gene unclear. V gave up 0 bases and J gave up 4 bases, with 9 bases separating them. CDR3 length equals 14 residues. Looked up from germline, CDR1 is MNHEY and CDR2 is SVGAGI. The CDR3 coding sequence is TGTGCCAGCAGTTACTCTTCCCCTCCCTATGGCTACACCTTC. This encodes CASSYSSPPYGYTF.

This clone was found once. The V call is TRBV4-1, the J call TRBJ2-1; TRBD1 might be the D (5 bases). The V and J ends lost 4 bases and 4 bases respectively, with 14 bases between them. From germline, CDR1 is MGHRA and CDR2 YSYEKL. The CDR3 covers 15 residues. CDR3 region: CASSLSETVYNEQFF. CDR3 bases: TGCGCCAGCAGCCTATCCGAGACAGTATACAATGAGCAGTTCTTC.

This chain joins TRBV2 and TRBJ1-1; D might be TRBD1 (6 bases). Trimming pared 10 bases from V and 6 bases from J, leaving 18 bases between. The CDR3 is 13 amino acids. The germline gives CDR1 SNHLY, CDR2 FYNNEI. CDR3 residues: CATQTGSEAEAFF. Here the CDR3 DNA reads TGTGCCACCCAGACAGGCTCAGAGGCTGAAGCTTTCTTT.

The chain combines TRBV28 with TRBJ2-5; the D is unclear. This CDR3 spans 13 amino acids. Trimming cost V 2 bases and J 5 bases, with 9 bases left between them. Per the germline V gene, CDR1 is MDHEN and CDR2 is SYDVKM. The CDR3 DNA is TGTGCCAGCAGTTTACAACAGACGGAGACCCAGTACTTC. This codes for CASSLQQTETQYF.

This clone was observed a single time. The chain employs TRBV5-8 and TRBJ1-1; D is ambiguous. The CDR3 is 12 amino acids. Germline V gives CDR1 SGHTS, CDR2 YDEGEE. V shed 4 bases and J shed 6 bases, with 10 bases lying between them. CDR3 loop: CASSTVSPEAFF. As DNA, the CDR3 is TGTGCCAGCAGCACCGTTAGTCCTGAAGCTTTCTTT.

The V call is TRBV7-9, the J call TRBJ2-7, with a possible D match to TRBD2 (7 bases). Trimming shortened V by 4 bases and J by 3 bases, and 25 bases separated the two germline ends. Germline CDR1 and CDR2: SEHNR and FQNEAQ (reference sequence). The CDR3 totals 18 residues. The CDR3 nucleotides read TGTGCCAGCAGCTCGAGAGTTCCAGGGGAGGGTAGGGACTACGAGCAGTACTTC. It specifies CASSSRVPGEGRDYEQYF.

The chain employs TRBV5-6 and TRBJ2-7, with D unclear. Germline V gene lookup returns CDR1 SGHDT and CDR2 YYEEEE. The V end was cut by 0 bases, the J end by 3 bases, with 7 bases between. There are 13 residues in the CDR3. The CDR3 spells CASSLVSSYEQYF. In nucleotides, the CDR3 is TGTGCCAGCAGCTTGGTGTCCAGCTACGAGCAGTACTTC.

As regards this clone: The sample holds other DNA sequences that translate to the same CDR3. V gene TRBV5-4 combines with J gene TRBJ2-3; 7 bases line up with TRBD1. With 2 bases clipped from V and 0 bases from J, the junction kept 0 bases outside the gene matches. CDR1 is SGHNT, CDR2 YYREEE, per germline (reference sequence). This CDR3 comprises 14 residues. The CDR3 is CASSLQGSTDTQYF. As DNA, the CDR3 is TGTGCCAGCAGCTTACAGGGGAGCACAGATACGCAGTATTTT.

This clone was seen a single time. The chain couples TRBV30 to TRBJ1-6; tentatively, D is TRBD1 (6 bases). Germline lookup yields CDR1 GTSNPN and CDR2 SVGIG (reference sequence). V lost 3 bases and J lost 8, with 11 bases in between. CDR3 length: 13 residues. As DNA, the CDR3 is TGTGCCTGGAGAGGACAGTTTGATTCACCCCTCCACTTT. This gives the protein CAWRGQFDSPLHF.

The genes are TRBV19 and TRBJ1-1; 10 bases line up with TRBD1. Per the germline V gene, CDR1 is LNHDA and CDR2 is SQIVND (reference sequence). This CDR3 has 15 residues. V trimming: 1 base; J trimming: 4 bases; junction bases outside the gene matches: 3. As DNA, the CDR3 is TGTGCCAGTAGTATAGGGGGACAGGGGATCACTGAAGCTTTCTTT. It translates to CASSIGGQGITEAFF.